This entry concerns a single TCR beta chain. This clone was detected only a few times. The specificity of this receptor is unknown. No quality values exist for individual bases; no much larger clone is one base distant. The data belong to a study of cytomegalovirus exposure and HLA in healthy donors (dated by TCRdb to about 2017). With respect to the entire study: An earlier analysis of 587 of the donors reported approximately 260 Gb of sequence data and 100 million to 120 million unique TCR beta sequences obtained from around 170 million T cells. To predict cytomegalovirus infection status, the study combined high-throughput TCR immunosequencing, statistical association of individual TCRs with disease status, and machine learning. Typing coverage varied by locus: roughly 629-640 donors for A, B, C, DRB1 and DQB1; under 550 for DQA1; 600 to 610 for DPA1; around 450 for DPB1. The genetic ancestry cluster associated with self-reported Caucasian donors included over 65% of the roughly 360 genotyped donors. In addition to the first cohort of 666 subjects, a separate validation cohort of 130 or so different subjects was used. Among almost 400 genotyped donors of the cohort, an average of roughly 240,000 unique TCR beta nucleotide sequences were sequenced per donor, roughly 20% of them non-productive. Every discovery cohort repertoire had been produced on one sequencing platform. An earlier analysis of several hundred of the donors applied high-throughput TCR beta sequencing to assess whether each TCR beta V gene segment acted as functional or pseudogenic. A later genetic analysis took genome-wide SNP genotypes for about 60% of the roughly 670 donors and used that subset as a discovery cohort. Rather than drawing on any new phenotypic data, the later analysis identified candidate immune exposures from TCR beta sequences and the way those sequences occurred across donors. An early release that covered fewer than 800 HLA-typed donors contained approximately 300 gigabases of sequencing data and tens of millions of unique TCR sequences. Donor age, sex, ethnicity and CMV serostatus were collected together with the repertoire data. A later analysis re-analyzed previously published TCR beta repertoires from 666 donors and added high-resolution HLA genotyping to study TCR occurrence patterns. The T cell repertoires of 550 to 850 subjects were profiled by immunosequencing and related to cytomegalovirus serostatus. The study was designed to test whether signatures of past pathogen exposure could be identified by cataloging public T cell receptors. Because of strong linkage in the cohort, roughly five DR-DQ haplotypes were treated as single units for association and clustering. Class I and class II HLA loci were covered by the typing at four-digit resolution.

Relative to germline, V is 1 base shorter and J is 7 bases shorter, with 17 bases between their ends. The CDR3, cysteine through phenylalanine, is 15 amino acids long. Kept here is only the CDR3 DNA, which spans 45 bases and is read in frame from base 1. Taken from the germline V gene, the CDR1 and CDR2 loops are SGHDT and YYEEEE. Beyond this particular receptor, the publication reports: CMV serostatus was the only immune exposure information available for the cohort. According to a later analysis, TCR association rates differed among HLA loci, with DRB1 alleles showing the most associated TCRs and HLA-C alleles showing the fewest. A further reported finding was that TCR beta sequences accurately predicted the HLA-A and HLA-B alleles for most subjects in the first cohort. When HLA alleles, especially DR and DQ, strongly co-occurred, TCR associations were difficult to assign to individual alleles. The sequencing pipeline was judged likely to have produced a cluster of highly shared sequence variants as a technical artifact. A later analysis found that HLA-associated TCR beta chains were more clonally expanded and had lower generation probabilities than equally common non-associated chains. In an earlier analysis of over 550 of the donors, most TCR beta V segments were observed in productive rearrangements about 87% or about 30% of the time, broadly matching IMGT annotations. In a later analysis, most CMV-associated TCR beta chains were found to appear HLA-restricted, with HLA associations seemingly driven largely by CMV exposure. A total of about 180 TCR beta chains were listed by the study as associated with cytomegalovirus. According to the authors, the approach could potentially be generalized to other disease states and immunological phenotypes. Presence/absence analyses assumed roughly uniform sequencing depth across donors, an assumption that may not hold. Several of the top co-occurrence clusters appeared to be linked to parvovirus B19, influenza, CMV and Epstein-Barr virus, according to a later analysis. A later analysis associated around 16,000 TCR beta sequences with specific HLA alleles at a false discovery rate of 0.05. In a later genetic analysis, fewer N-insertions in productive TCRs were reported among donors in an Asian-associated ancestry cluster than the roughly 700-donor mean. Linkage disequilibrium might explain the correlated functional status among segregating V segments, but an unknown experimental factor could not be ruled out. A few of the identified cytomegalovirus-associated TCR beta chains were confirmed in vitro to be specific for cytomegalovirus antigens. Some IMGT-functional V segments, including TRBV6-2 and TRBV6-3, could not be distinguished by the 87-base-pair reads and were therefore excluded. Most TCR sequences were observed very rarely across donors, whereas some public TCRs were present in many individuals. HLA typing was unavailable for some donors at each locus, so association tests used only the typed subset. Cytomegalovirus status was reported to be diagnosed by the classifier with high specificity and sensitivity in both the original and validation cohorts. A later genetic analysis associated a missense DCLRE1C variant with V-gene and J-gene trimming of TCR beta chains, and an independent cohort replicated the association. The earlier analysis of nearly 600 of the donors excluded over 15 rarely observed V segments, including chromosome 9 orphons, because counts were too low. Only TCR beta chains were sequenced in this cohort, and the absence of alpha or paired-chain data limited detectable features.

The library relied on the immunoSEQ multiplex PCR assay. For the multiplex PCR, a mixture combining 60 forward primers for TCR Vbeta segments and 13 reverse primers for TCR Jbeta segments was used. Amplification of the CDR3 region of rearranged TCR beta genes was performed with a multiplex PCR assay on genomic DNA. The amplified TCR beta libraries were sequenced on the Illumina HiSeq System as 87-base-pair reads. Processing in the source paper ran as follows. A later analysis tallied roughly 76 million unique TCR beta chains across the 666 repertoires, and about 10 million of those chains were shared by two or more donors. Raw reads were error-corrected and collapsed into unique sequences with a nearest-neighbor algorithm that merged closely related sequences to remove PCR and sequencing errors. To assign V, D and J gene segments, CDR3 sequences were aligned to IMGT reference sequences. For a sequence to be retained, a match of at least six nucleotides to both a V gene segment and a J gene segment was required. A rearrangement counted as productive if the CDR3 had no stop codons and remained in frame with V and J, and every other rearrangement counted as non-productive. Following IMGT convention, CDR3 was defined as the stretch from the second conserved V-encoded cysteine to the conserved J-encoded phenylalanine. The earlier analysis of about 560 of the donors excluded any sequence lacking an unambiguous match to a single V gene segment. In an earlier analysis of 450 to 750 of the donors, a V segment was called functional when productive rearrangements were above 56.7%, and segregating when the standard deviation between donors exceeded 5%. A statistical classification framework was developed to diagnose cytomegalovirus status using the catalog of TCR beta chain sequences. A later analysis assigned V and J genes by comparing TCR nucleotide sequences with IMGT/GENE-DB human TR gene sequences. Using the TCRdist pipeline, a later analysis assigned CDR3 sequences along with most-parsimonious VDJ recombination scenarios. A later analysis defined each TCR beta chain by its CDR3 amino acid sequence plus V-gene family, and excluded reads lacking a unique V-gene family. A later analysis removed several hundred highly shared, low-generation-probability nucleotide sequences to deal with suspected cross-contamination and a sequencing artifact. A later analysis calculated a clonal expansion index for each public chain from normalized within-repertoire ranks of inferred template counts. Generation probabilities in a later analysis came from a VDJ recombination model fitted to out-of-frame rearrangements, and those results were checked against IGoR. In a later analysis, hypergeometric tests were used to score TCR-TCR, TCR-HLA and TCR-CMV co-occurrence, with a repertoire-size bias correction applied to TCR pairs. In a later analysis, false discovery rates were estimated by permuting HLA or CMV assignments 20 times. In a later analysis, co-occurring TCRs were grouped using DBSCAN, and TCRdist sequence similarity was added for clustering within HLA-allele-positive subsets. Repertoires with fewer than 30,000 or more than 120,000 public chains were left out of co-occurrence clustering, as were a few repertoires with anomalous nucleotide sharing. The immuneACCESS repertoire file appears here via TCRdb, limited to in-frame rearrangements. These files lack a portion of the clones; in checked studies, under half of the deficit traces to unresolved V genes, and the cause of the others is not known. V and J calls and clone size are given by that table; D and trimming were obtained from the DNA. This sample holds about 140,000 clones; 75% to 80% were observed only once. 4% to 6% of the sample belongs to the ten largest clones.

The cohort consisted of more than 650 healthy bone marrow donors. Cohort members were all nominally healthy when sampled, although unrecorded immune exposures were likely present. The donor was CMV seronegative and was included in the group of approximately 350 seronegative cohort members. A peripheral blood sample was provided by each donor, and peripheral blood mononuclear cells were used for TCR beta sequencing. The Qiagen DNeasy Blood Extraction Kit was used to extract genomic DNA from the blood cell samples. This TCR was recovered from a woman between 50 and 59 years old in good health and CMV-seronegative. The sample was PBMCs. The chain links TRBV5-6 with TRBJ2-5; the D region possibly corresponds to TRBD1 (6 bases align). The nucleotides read TGTGCCAGCAGCTTGAGCCAGGGGTCGGCTGTGACCCAGTACTTC. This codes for CASSLSQGSAVTQYF.